The 6 T cell receptor beta chains below come from one sample, sequenced in a study of blood T cell repertoires in COVID-19. TCRdb keeps only in-frame clones here, not all; method: immunoSEQ multiplex PCR. The data contain tens of thousands of clones, over 75% of them singletons. The sequencing sample was made of peripheral blood. The receptors stem from a woman aged 60-75 years with acute or convalescent COVID-19.

This chain connects TRBV7-9 to TRBJ2-5; tentatively, D is TRBD1 (6 bases). This CDR3 comprises 16 residues. V gave up 5 bases and J gave up 3 bases, with 19 bases separating them. CDR1 is SEHNR and CDR2 is FQNEAQ in the germline V gene (reference sequence). As DNA, the CDR3 is TGTGCCAGCAGCGAAGGGCCTAGGACAGAGAAAGAGACCCAGTACTTC. Translation: CASSEGPRTEKETQYF.

The J gene is TRBJ1-1, the V gene TRBV29-1; 7 bases line up with TRBD1. CDR1 and CDR2 (germline): SQVTM, ANQGSEA. V lost 7 bases to trimming and J lost 5 bases; unmatched junction nucleotides: 7. CDR3 size: 12 residues. Here the CDR3 reads CSASTGVTEAFF. The CDR3 bases are TGCAGCGCTTCAACAGGGGTAACTGAAGCTTTCTTT.

The CDR3 DNA reads as TGCGCCAGCAGGTTCAGGGTCGAACTACTCTACGAGCAGTACTTC. It specifies CASRFRVELLYEQYF. The chain employs TRBV5-1 and TRBJ2-7; perhaps TRBD1 as D (5 bases). CDR3 length equals 15 residues. The germline gives CDR1 SGHRS, CDR2 YFSETQ. V was cut by 5 bases and J by 3 bases, with 18 bases left in between.

V is TRBV6-6 and J is TRBJ2-3; 7 positions match TRBD1. Per the germline V gene, CDR1 is MNHNY and CDR2 is SVGAGI (reference sequence). This CDR3 is built from 15 residues. The junction had 7 bases not matched to a gene; V was cut back by 2 bases and J by 5 bases. CDR3 in amino acids: CASSYPEAGGDTQYF. The CDR3 DNA reads TGTGCCAGCAGTTACCCAGAGGCAGGGGGAGATACGCAGTATTTT.

V is TRBV7-2 and J is TRBJ2-7; 9 nucleotides agree with TRBD1. The trim removed 5 bases at V and 6 bases at J, leaving 5 bases unmatched. The CDR3 has 13 amino acids. CDR1 and CDR2 (germline): SGHTA, FQGNSA. CDR3 DNA: TGTGCCAGCAGCGACGGGACAGGGCGCGAGCAGTACTTC. Protein: CASSDGTGREQYF.

V is TRBV19 and J is TRBJ1-2; D remains unclear. Germline V gene sequence: CDR1 LNHDA, CDR2 SQIVND (reference sequence). CDR3 length equals 15 residues. The V and J ends lost 6 bases and 1 base respectively, with 15 bases between them. This CDR3 reads CASRPGGIGNYGYTF. The CDR3 coding sequence is TGTGCCAGTAGGCCGGGAGGGATCGGTAACTATGGCTACACCTTC.